These T cell receptor beta chains were read from a single sample in a study of cytomegalovirus exposure and HLA in healthy donors. Libraries were prepared by immunoSEQ multiplex PCR; TCRdb keeps only in-frame clonotypes and omits some of them. The sample shows 140,000 or so clones, roughly 10% of them seen only once. The sequenced sample consisted of PBMCs. The receptor set was obtained from a male donor in good health and CMV-seronegative. Both conserved end residues are part of each CDR3. D genes are given only for firm matches. Only some rows state a clone size, as once, few, many or a class for expanded clones.

abundance: -; v_gene: TRBV7-2; j_gene: TRBJ1-2; d_gene: -; CDR3aa: CASSLERANYGYTF; CDR3nt: TGTGCCAGCAGCTTAGAGAGGGCTAACTATGGCTACACCTTC
abundance: -; v_gene: TRBV28; j_gene: TRBJ2-7; d_gene: TRBD1; CDR3aa: CASTLPGGRGTEQYF; CDR3nt: TGTGCCAGCACACTCCCTGGCGGCAGGGGGACCGAGCAGTACTTC
abundance: -; v_gene: TRBV5-4; j_gene: TRBJ2-7; d_gene: -; CDR3aa: CASSAGRVGYGDYEQYF; CDR3nt: TGTGCCAGCAGCGCGGGTCGAGTAGGGTATGGGGACTACGAGCAGTACTTC
abundance: few; v_gene: TRBV5-1; j_gene: TRBJ1-1; d_gene: -; CDR3aa: CASSLSAAGLNTEAFF; CDR3nt: TGCGCCAGCAGCTTGAGTGCGGCGGGCTTGAACACTGAAGCTTTCTTT
abundance: few; v_gene: TRBV2; j_gene: TRBJ2-7; d_gene: TRBD2; CDR3aa: CASSDLAGGGLEQYF; CDR3nt: TGTGCCAGCAGTGACCTAGCGGGAGGGGGGCTCGAGCAGTACTTC
abundance: -; v_gene: TRBV9; j_gene: TRBJ2-3; d_gene: -; CDR3aa: CASSVVSGGTVDTQYF; CDR3nt: TGTGCCAGCAGCGTAGTGTCGGGGGGCACCGTAGATACGCAGTATTTT
abundance: -; v_gene: TRBV12-5; j_gene: TRBJ2-5; d_gene: TRBD2; CDR3aa: CASSGREAETQYF; CDR3nt: TGTGCTAGCTCGGGTCGGGAGGCCGAGACCCAGTACTTC
abundance: few; v_gene: TRBV7-9; j_gene: TRBJ2-7; d_gene: -; CDR3aa: CASSPSHQSYEQYF; CDR3nt: TGTGCCAGCAGCCCCTCCCACCAGTCCTACGAGCAGTACTTC
abundance: -; v_gene: TRBV6-1; j_gene: TRBJ2-7; d_gene: -; CDR3aa: CASSTDGSKYEQYF; CDR3nt: TGTGCCAGCAGTACCGATGGGAGTAAGTACGAGCAGTACTTC
abundance: few; v_gene: TRBV5-6; j_gene: TRBJ2-2; d_gene: TRBD2; CDR3aa: CASSSFREGTGELFF; CDR3nt: TGTGCCAGCAGCTCGTTCCGGGAGGGGACCGGGGAGCTGTTTTTT
abundance: few; v_gene: TRBV10-2; j_gene: TRBJ1-1; d_gene: TRBD1; CDR3aa: CASRQGASTEAFF; CDR3nt: TGCGCCAGCAGACAGGGGGCGAGCACTGAAGCTTTCTTT
abundance: few; v_gene: TRBV28; j_gene: TRBJ1-1; d_gene: -; CDR3aa: CAIEGVNTEAFF; CDR3nt: TGTGCCATCGAAGGGGTGAACACTGAAGCTTTCTTT
abundance: -; v_gene: TRBV5-6; j_gene: TRBJ2-2; d_gene: -; CDR3aa: CASSLALVNTGELFF; CDR3nt: TGTGCCAGCAGCTTGGCCCTTGTTAACACCGGGGAGCTGTTTTTT
abundance: few; v_gene: TRBV5-6; j_gene: TRBJ1-6; d_gene: TRBD1; CDR3aa: CASSYTGADYNSPLHF; CDR3nt: TGTGCCAGCAGCTATACAGGGGCAGACTATAATTCACCCCTCCACTTT
abundance: few; v_gene: TRBV7-9; j_gene: TRBJ2-7; d_gene: -; CDR3aa: CASSRPTGRGEQYF; CDR3nt: TGTGCCAGCAGCCGCCCGACAGGCAGGGGCGAGCAGTACTTC
abundance: -; v_gene: TRBV9; j_gene: TRBJ1-6; d_gene: -; CDR3aa: CASSVDGGGGNSPLHF; CDR3nt: TGTGCCAGCAGCGTAGATGGTGGCGGGGGTAATTCACCCCTCCACTTT